This paragraph reports one T cell receptor beta chain. These data are taken from a study of technical replicates of blood from a few donors. Only in-frame clones appear in the TCRdb table, and some are missing; sequencing was by immunoSEQ multiplex PCR. The sample comprises roughly 90,000 clones, about nine tenths of which are singletons, and under 0.3% rests with the top ten. The CDR3 runs to 14 residues. Germline V CDR1 and CDR2: MNHEY, SVGAGI. Deletions cut 6 bases from V and 3 bases from J, with 14 bases between. The chain is built from TRBV6-5 and TRBJ1-1; tentatively, D is TRBD1 (6 bases). The sample comprised T cells isolated from PBMCs. The source of this sequence is a human donor in good health. The CDR3 spells CASSPAGGHTEAFF. In nucleotides, the CDR3 is TGTGCCAGCAGCCCTGCGGGGGGCCACACTGAAGCTTTCTTT.